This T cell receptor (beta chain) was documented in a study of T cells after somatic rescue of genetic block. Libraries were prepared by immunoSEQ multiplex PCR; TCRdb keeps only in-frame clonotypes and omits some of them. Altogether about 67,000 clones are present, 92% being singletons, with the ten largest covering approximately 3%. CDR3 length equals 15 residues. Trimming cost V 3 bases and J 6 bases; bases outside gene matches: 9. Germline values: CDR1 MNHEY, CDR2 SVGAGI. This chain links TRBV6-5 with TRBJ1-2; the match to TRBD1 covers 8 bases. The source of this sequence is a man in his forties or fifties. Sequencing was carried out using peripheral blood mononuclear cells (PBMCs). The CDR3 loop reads CASSYQGQGRNGYTF. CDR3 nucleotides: TGTGCCAGCAGTTATCAAGGACAGGGAAGAAATGGCTACACCTTC.